The entry below describes one T cell receptor (beta chain). This clonotype was counted many times. What this receptor recognizes is not known. Base qualities are not at hand, and no much larger clone is one base apart. This entry comes from a study of read filtering for tumor transcriptome and immune sequencing (dated by TCRdb to the early 2020s). In the study overall: The cohort was composed of 17 male and about 14 female patients, with a mean age of roughly 61 years and an age range of roughly 40 to 90. One main goal was a read-filtering strategy for immune repertoire data, in particular deciding whether clonotypes backed by only one read should be removed. TCR-region mapped reads per sample ranged from about 4.05 to 11 million with IR-seq versus only 85 to 1273 with RNA-seq. Whole-transcriptome libraries were prepared with the TruSeq RNA Access Library Prep Kit after DNase treatment. Using the same bone marrow samples, the study ran both targeted immune repertoire sequencing and bulk whole-transcriptome sequencing and then compared the TCR repertoires from each method. Under revised international staging, roughly eight patients fell into R-ISS I, approximately 15 into R-ISS II and 7 into R-ISS III.

V gives up 1 base and J gives up 2 bases, and the segment between their germline ends measures 8 bases. CDR1 and CDR2 are read off the germline V gene as SGHTA and FQGNSA. The CDR3 holds 14 amino acids from the cysteine to the phenylalanine. Just the 42-base CDR3 DNA is kept, in frame starting at base 1. Overall results and qualifications from the work: Clonotypes were captured by IR-seq at much higher depth and more reliably than by RNA-seq, and smaller IR-seq throughput was sufficient for identification of most shared clonotypes. In IR-seq, single-read clonotypes were roughly four fifths of clonotypes but about 3.5% of total reads; in RNA-seq they were approximately 73% of clonotypes and 44.6% of reads. Removing single-read clonotypes increased the correlation between IR-seq and RNA-seq shared clonotype proportions. The sorted CD138-negative fraction was not purified T cells but a mixed bone marrow immune population.

The Immunoverse kit was used to build TCR libraries from around 420 ng RNA, with molecular barcoded adaptors covering alpha/delta and beta/gamma chains. TCR library preparation used the same RNA that went into transcriptome sequencing. An Illumina HiSeq 4000 with 2 x 150 cycles was used to sequence the TCR libraries. In the source study's methods: With MiXCR, TCR reads were aligned to human V, D, J and C references and assembled into CDR3 clonotypes, with quality filtering and error correction included. Clonotype counts and gene usage diversity were analyzed with the tcR package in R. Raw mapping reads were checked after the RNA-seq reads had been mapped by STAR aligner version 2.5.3a onto the human GRCh37 genome. To test how sequencing depth affects detected clonotypes, IR-seq fastq files were randomly downsampled with Seqtk 1.3. Through fastp at Q25 and MiXCR, TCRdb rebuilt clones from the public reads, retaining in-frame beta chains. When rows share a CDR3 protein, they turn into one entry using the most common DNA and genes. The V and J calls, along with clone size, are taken from TCRdb and not from the paper's own processing. The table for this sample lists 42,000 or so distinct CDR3 sequences; around 15% of them were counted only once. Roughly 31% of the sample is held by the ten biggest clonotypes.

Every patient had bone marrow sampled at the time of active disease. Ficoll-Hypaque density gradient centrifugation was used to isolate the bone marrow mononuclear cells. Myeloma plasma cells were removed and CD138-negative cells were obtained by negative selection following labeling with CD138 magnetic microbeads on a MACS separator. Purity of the isolated cells was checked by flow cytometry on an Attune NxT using CD138 antibodies. Total RNA was extracted using TRIzol reagent and was quantified on a NanoDrop spectrophotometer. Paired RNA-seq and IR-seq were performed on the CD138-negative bone marrow sample of each patient.

The chain employs TRBV7-2 and TRBJ2-5; the D gene is not confidently resolved. Input material: a population of CD138-negative cells sorted from bone marrow. What the cell subset or site label conveys for this sample: bone marrow mononuclear cells depleted of CD138+ plasma/myeloma cells by negative magnetic selection. The source is a donor aged 40 or older with multiple myeloma. The bases are TGTGCCAGCAGCTTAGTACCCGCTCAAGAGACCCAGTACTTC. This yields the protein CASSLVPAQETQYF.